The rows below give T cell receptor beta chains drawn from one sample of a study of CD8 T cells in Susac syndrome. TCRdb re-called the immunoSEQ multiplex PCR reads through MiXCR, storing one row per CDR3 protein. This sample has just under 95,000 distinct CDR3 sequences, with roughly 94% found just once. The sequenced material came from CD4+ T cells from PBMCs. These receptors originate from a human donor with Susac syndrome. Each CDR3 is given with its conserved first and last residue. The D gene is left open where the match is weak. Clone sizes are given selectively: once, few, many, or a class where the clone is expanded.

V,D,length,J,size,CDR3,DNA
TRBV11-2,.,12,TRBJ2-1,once,CASSLLNNEQFF,TGTGCCAGCAGCCTCCTGAACAATGAGCAGTTCTTC
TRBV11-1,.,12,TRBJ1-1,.,CASSATGLGAFF,TGTGCCAGCAGCGCGACAGGTTTGGGAGCTTTCTTT
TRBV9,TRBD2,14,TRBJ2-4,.,CASSSSGGLNIQYF,TGTGCCAGCAGCTCTAGCGGGGGCCTAAACATTCAGTACTTC
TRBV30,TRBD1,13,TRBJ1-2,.,CAWSVQGTVGYTF,TGTGCCTGGAGTGTACAGGGGACTGTAGGCTACACCTTC
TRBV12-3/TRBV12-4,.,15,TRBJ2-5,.,CASSLGLTGGETQYF,TGTGCCAGCAGTTTGGGCCTCACCGGTGGGGAGACCCAGTACTTC
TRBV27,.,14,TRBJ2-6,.,CASSLSGGANVLTF,TGTGCCAGCAGTTTATCGGGTGGGGCCAACGTCCTGACTTTC
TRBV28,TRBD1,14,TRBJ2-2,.,CASSWDRVTGELFF,TGTGCCAGCAGTTGGGACAGGGTTACCGGGGAGCTGTTTTTT
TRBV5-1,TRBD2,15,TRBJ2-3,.,CASSSLTGGSDTQYF,TGCGCCAGCAGCTCCCTAACGGGGGGATCAGATACGCAGTATTTT
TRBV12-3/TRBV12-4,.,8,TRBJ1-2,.,CASSLEAF,TGTGCCAGCAGTTTAGAAGCCTTC
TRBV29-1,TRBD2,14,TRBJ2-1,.,CSALAGGSYNEQFF,TGCAGCGCGCTAGCGGGGGGCTCCTACAATGAGCAGTTCTTC
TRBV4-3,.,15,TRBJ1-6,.,CASSQTASYNSPLHF,TGCGCCAGCAGCCAAACAGCTTCCTATAATTCACCCCTCCACTTT
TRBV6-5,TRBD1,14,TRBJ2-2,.,CASTRQGAGGELFF,TGTGCCAGCACTAGGCAGGGGGCCGGCGGGGAGCTGTTTTTT
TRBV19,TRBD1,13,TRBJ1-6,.,CASKRDSNSPLHF,TGTGCCAGTAAGCGGGACAGCAATTCACCCCTCCACTTT
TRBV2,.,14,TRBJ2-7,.,CASSDMLSTYEQYF,TGTGCCAGCAGTGATATGTTGTCAACCTACGAGCAGTACTTC
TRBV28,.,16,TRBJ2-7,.,CASSQDSLTISYEQYF,TGTGCCAGCAGTCAGGACAGCCTGACCATCTCCTACGAGCAGTACTTC
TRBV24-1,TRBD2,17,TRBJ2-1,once,CATSEGTSGSSYNEQFF,TGTGCCACCAGTGAGGGTACTAGCGGAAGCTCCTACAATGAGCAGTTCTTC
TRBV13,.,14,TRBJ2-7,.,CASSLYQGVDEQYF,TGTGCCAGCAGCTTATATCAGGGTGTGGACGAGCAGTACTTC
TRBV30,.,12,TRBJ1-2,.,CAHQGANYGYTF,TGTGCCCATCAGGGAGCTAACTATGGCTACACCTTC
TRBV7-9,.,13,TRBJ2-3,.,CASSFWDTDTQYF,TGTGCCAGCAGCTTTTGGGACACAGATACGCAGTATTTT
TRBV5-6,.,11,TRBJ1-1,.,CASSRRTEAFF,TGTGCCAGCAGCCGGAGGACTGAAGCTTTCTTT
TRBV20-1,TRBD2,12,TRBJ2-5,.,CSATAGLETQYF,TGCAGTGCCACAGCGGGGCTGGAGACCCAGTACTTC
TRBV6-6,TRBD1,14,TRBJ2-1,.,CASSYDTGGNEQFF,TGTGCCAGCAGTTACGACACAGGGGGCAATGAGCAGTTCTTC
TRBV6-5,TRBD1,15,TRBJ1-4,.,CASRPTGGPNEKLFF,TGTGCCAGCAGGCCCACAGGGGGGCCTAATGAAAAACTGTTTTTT
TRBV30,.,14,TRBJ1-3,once,CAWGSAPSGNTIYF,TGTGCCTGGGGGTCCGCGCCTTCTGGAAACACCATATATTTT
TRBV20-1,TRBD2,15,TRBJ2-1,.,CSASSGGAPRNEQFF,TGCAGTGCTAGTAGCGGGGGGGCCCCACGGAATGAGCAGTTCTTC
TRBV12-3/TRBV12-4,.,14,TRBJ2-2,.,CASREWGNTGELFF,TGTGCCAGCAGGGAATGGGGGAACACCGGGGAGCTGTTTTTT
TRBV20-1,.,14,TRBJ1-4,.,CSARGPGLGEKLFF,TGCAGTGCTAGAGGACCCGGGCTAGGGGAAAAACTGTTTTTT
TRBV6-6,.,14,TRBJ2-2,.,CASSYPQTTGELFF,TGTGCCAGCAGTTACCCTCAGACAACCGGGGAGCTGTTTTTT
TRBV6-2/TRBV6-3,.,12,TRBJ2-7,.,CASRELRYEQYF,TGTGCCAGCAGGGAGTTGAGATACGAGCAGTACTTC